The 30 T cell receptor beta chains given below trace back to one sample, sequenced in a study of spatial heterogeneity in lung cancer. Study results and caveats: Counts of expanded alpha and beta TCRs within tumors tracked the tumor nonsynonymous mutation count.

Their antigen targets remain unknown. TCRdb ran MiXCR on the 5' RACE reads and lists one entry per CDR3 protein. The sample has fewer than 9,500 distinct CDR3 sequences, over 2.5% seen once; the top ten hold about an eighth. Time point given: sample taken at primary tumor resection. The sample consisted of lung tumor tissue, taken at surgery. Receptor source: a male donor with early-stage non-small cell lung cancer.

This clonotype appeared many times. The chain combines TRBV27 with TRBJ2-1; perhaps TRBD1 as D (5 bases). Trimming took 0 bases from V and 4 from J, leaving 19 bases between them. The germline V gene encodes CDR1 MNHEY and CDR2 SMNVEV (reference sequence). The CDR3 is made up of 18 amino acids. The CDR3, as DNA: TGTGCCAGCAGTTTATCGGGGCCTGGTCCTCCCCCTTACAATGAGCAGTTCTTC. Its translation: CASSLSGPGPPPYNEQFF.

By its share, this clonotype is medium-sized (0.01 to 0.1%). The chain employs TRBV28 and TRBJ1-5; a possible D gene is TRBD2 (5 bases). The end of the DNA aligns better with TRBJ2-3, so the J call may be wrong. CDR3 length equals 12 residues. In germline, CDR1 is MDHEN, CDR2 SYDVKM. The CDR3 loop is CASSLLDGLQYF. The CDR3 coding sequence is TGTGCCAGCAGTTTACTTGACGGACTCCAGTATTTT.

In its sample, this clonotype ranks as medium-sized. The V call is TRBV7-3, the J call TRBJ2-1, with TRBD2 matching over 11 bases. CDR3 length: 15 amino acids. The germline V gene has CDR1 SGHTA and CDR2 FQGTGA. V gave up 5 bases and J gave up 6 bases; unmatched junction bases: 6. CDR3 sequence reads: CASSLASGGSNEQFF. DNA for the CDR3: TGTGCCAGCAGCCTAGCTAGCGGGGGGAGCAATGAGCAGTTCTTC.

This clonotype was seen at least ten times. The gene calls are TRBV20-1 and TRBJ2-1; 7 positions match TRBD2. This CDR3 spans 14 amino acids. V lost 5 bases, J lost 6 bases, and 10 bases stayed unmatched. In germline, CDR1 is DFQATT, CDR2 SNEGSKA (reference sequence). Here the CDR3 DNA reads TGCAGTGCTGGGGGGGGAAGGAGTCTCAATGAGCAGTTCTTC. Its protein product is CSAGGGRSLNEQFF.

The sample holds many counts of this clonotype. V and J are TRBV7-2 and TRBJ2-3, with 7 bases fitting TRBD2. Germline CDR1 SGHTA, CDR2 FQGNSA. Trimming cost V 7 bases and J 6 bases; bases outside gene matches: 10. There are 14 residues in the CDR3. Here the CDR3 reads CASTFPGGSDTQYF. CDR3 nucleotides: TGTGCCAGCACCTTCCCCGGGGGGTCGGATACGCAGTATTTT.

This clonotype appeared many times. The chain recombines TRBV5-1 with TRBJ1-1, with a possible D match to TRBD1 (5 bases). The germline V gene encodes CDR1 SGHRS and CDR2 YFSETQ. CDR3 size: 20 residues. V was cut by 3 bases and J by 4 bases, with 31 bases left in between. The CDR3 loop is CASSSSDLRGVVREGTEAFF. CDR3 nucleotides: TGCGCCAGCAGCTCGAGTGACCTTCGGGGGGTTGTGAGGGAGGGCACTGAAGCTTTCTTT. The whole variable domain, remainder taken from reference TRBV5-1 and TRBJ1-1, is KAGVTQTPRYLIKTRGQQVTLSCSPISGHRSVSWYQQTPGQGLQFLFEYFSETQRNKGNFPGRFSGRQFSNSRSEMNVSTLELGDSALYLCASSSSDLRGVVREGTEAFFGQGTRLTVV.

This clonotype was seen repeatedly, ten times or more. The chain uses TRBV5-6 and TRBJ1-2; 12 bases match TRBD1. Germline V gene lookup returns CDR1 SGHDT and CDR2 YYEEEE. The CDR3 covers 15 residues. Trimming cost V 4 bases and J 9 bases; bases outside gene matches: 10. This CDR3 is CASSGGTGGFMRYTF. The CDR3 nucleotides are TGTGCCAGCAGCGGCGGGACAGGGGGCTTTATGCGCTACACCTTC.

By sample fraction, this clonotype is medium-sized. The V call is TRBV9, the J call TRBJ2-5; perhaps TRBD2 as D (5 bases). The germline CDR1 and CDR2 sequences are SGDLS and YYNGEE. V lost 0 bases, J lost 3 bases, and 9 bases lay in between. The CDR3 runs 14 residues. The CDR3 DNA sequence: TGTGCCAGCAGCGTAGAGGCTAGCAAAGAGACCCAGTACTTC. Protein product: CASSVEASKETQYF.

This clonotype was counted at least ten times. The rearrangement joins TRBV18 to TRBJ1-4; unclear D gene. Trimming took off 3 bases at V and 0 bases at J, with 11 bases between the two ends. Germline V gene sequence: CDR1 KGHSH, CDR2 LQKENI. This CDR3 contains 16 residues. CDR3 DNA: TGTGCCAGCTCACCGAGTAGGCCTGCAACTAATGAAAAACTGTTTTTT. Amino acids: CASSPSRPATNEKLFF.

By sample fraction, this clonotype is medium-sized. CDR3 amino acids: CSARNTGDEQYF. Written as DNA, the CDR3 is TGCAGTGCTAGAAACACAGGGGACGAGCAGTACTTC. The chain is built from TRBV20-1 and TRBJ2-7; 7 nucleotides line up with TRBD1. The CDR3 is 12 residues long. CDR1 and CDR2 from the germline V gene are DFQATT and SNEGSKA (reference sequence). Trimming took 2 bases from V and 5 from J; bases not matched to a gene: 3.

By proportion, this clonotype is medium-sized. This chain joins TRBV6-1 and TRBJ1-1, with a tentative D call TRBD1 (5 bases). The CDR3 is made up of 16 amino acids. Per germline, CDR1 MNHNS and CDR2 SASEGT. The V gene lost 4 bases and the J gene lost 3 bases, with 18 bases spanning the gap. This CDR3 is CASSAFSRVGHTEAFF. The CDR3 DNA is TGTGCCAGCAGTGCCTTTTCCCGGGTGGGGCACACTGAAGCTTTCTTT.

Many counts were recorded for this clonotype. V and J are TRBV12-3 or TRBV12-4 and TRBJ2-2; D might be TRBD1 (5 bases). The CDR3 covers 13 residues. Trimming took 8 bases from V and 0 from J, leaving 7 bases between them. Here the CDR3 reads CASSGSNTGELFF. CDR3 in DNA: TGTGCCAGCTCAGGGTCGAACACCGGGGAGCTGTTTTTT.

This clonotype was observed at least ten times. This chain's CDR3 is CASSDFRRQPQHF. The CDR3 coding sequence is TGCGCCAGCAGTGACTTTCGAAGGCAGCCCCAGCATTTT. This chain joins TRBV10-2 and TRBJ1-5; D ambiguous. The V end lost 3 bases, the J end lost 7 bases, and 10 bases lay between the germline ends. Looked up from germline, CDR1 is WSHSY and CDR2 is SAAADI. The length of the CDR3 is 13 residues.

This clonotype was picked up many times. J is TRBJ1-6 and V is TRBV10-2; 9 bases map to TRBD1. V lost 6 bases and J lost 4; bases outside the gene matches: 7. The CDR3 extends over 16 amino acids. Germline values: CDR1 WSHSY, CDR2 SAAADI. The CDR3 spells CASRDRGEGYNSPLHF. For the CDR3, the DNA is TGCGCCAGCAGGGACAGGGGCGAGGGGTATAATTCACCCCTCCACTTT.

In this sample, this clonotype turned up many times. The chain uses TRBV30 and TRBJ1-1; D perhaps matches TRBD1 (6 bases). Germline CDR1 and CDR2: GTSNPN and SVGIG (reference sequence). The germline V and J ends were trimmed by 5 bases and 5 bases, with 12 bases remaining between them. This CDR3 has 12 residues. The chain's CDR3 is CAWARGGTEAFF. The CDR3 DNA reads TGTGCCTGGGCTAGAGGGGGTACTGAAGCTTTCTTT.

This clonotype occurred a few times. The rearrangement uses TRBV19 and TRBJ2-5; the D call may be TRBD1 or TRBD2 (5 bases each). With 6 bases removed from V and 1 base from J, the gap between germline ends came to 12 bases. Germline-derived CDR1 and CDR2 are LNHDA and SQIVND (reference sequence). The CDR3 length is 14 residues. The CDR3: CASRDRGAQETQYF. The CDR3 bases are TGTGCCAGTAGAGACCGGGGCGCCCAAGAGACCCAGTACTTC.

Within the sample, this clonotype is medium-sized. The chain couples TRBV2 to TRBJ2-7, with D perhaps TRBD1 or TRBD2 (5 bases each). The CDR3 contains 15 residues. The germline V gene encodes CDR1 SNHLY and CDR2 FYNNEI. CDR3 protein: CASEETGSVSYEQYF. The CDR3 DNA reads as TGTGCTAGCGAGGAAACAGGTTCTGTCTCCTACGAGCAGTACTTC.

This clonotype was seen ten or more times. The chain is built from TRBV6-2 or TRBV6-3 and TRBJ2-6; no reliable D call. CDR1 and CDR2 from the germline V gene are MNHEY and SVGEGT. The CDR3 is made up of 14 amino acids. The ends were cut back, 4 bases at V and 4 bases at J, with 8 bases in the middle. The CDR3: CASSLTTGANVLTF. The CDR3 DNA is TGTGCCAGCAGTTTAACGACCGGGGCCAACGTCCTGACTTTC.

Many counts were recorded for this clonotype. The chain combines TRBV7-2 with TRBJ2-7, with no clear D. The CDR3 sequence is 15 residues long. V lost 5 bases and J 0 bases, leaving 14 bases between the germline ends. Looked up from germline, CDR1 is SGHTA and CDR2 is FQGNSA. CDR3 protein: CASSRAHASSYEQYF. Here the CDR3 DNA reads TGTGCCAGCAGCCGTGCACACGCGAGCTCCTACGAGCAGTACTTC.

This clonotype was seen ten or more times. The rearrangement uses TRBV28 and TRBJ1-2, with D possibly TRBD1 on 6 matching bases. CDR1 MDHEN and CDR2 SYDVKM come from the germline V gene. The CDR3 is 14 residues long. V gave up 5 bases and J gave up 5 bases, with 15 bases separating them. Here the CDR3 reads CASSPPTGAYGYTF. CDR3 sequence (DNA): TGTGCCAGCAGTCCACCGACAGGCGCTTATGGCTACACCTTC.

Remarks on this clonotype: A read error may be the cause here, since a much bigger clone is one base away. This chain links TRBV29-1 with TRBJ2-1; tentatively, D is TRBD1 (6 bases). Germline assignment: CDR1 SQVTM and CDR2 ANQGSEA. Trimming removed 8 bases at V and 4 bases at J, with 12 bases between. CDR3 size: 12 residues. The CDR3 DNA sequence: TGCAGCTTCAGGGGTCGATACAATGAGCAGTTCTTC. It is translated as CSFRGRYNEQFF.

This clonotype was recorded at least ten times. This sequence joins TRBV10-1 and TRBJ2-3; no reliable D call. This CDR3 region has 12 residues. Per germline, CDR1 WNHNN and CDR2 SYGVQD (reference sequence). V dropped 1 base and J dropped 2 bases, with 1 base sitting between them. The DNA for the CDR3 is TGCGCCAGCAGTGAGTACACAGATACGCAGTATTTT. Protein sequence: CASSEYTDTQYF.

This clonotype is medium-sized by share. CDR3 amino acids: CAIRSTSVNEQFF. The CDR3 region has the DNA TGTGCCATCCGGAGTACTAGCGTCAATGAGCAGTTCTTC. This rearrangement joins TRBV10-3 to TRBJ2-1; 7 bases match TRBD2. The CDR3 totals 13 residues. V dropped 8 bases and J dropped 6; count of bases not matched to a gene: 7. Germline CDR1 and CDR2: ENHRY and SYGVKD.

This clonotype has at least ten counts. The chain is built from TRBV29-1 and TRBJ2-3; D is possibly TRBD1 (7 bases). V lost 1 base, J lost 2 bases, and 16 bases lay in between. Germline V gene lookup returns CDR1 SQVTM and CDR2 ANQGSEA. The length of the CDR3 is 16 residues. The CDR3 sequence is CSVEGGFRGDTDTQYF. The CDR3 nucleotides are TGCAGCGTTGAAGGGGGCTTCAGGGGGGACACAGATACGCAGTATTTT.

Judged by abundance, this clonotype is medium-sized. This chain connects TRBV9 to TRBJ1-2; no clear D. Trimming cost V 4 bases and J 4 bases, with 8 bases left between them. The germline gives CDR1 SGDLS, CDR2 YYNGEE. The CDR3 covers 12 residues. This CDR3 reads CASSLSAYGYTF. The CDR3 DNA follows: TGTGCCAGCAGCTTATCCGCCTATGGCTACACCTTC.

The J gene is TRBJ2-1, the V gene TRBV15; 8 nucleotides align to TRBD2. The CDR3 is made up of 15 amino acids. J lost 9 bases, V lost 0 bases, and 7 bases had no gene match. Germline CDR1 is LNHNV and CDR2 is YYDKDF (reference sequence). Here the CDR3 reads CATSRDSVAGSEQFF. The CDR3 bases are TGTGCCACCAGCAGAGATTCGGTAGCGGGGAGTGAGCAGTTCTTC.

The sample holds many counts of this clonotype. This chain uses TRBV7-2 with TRBJ1-1, with 11 bases that match TRBD1. Looked up from germline, CDR1 is SGHTA and CDR2 is FQGNSA. The V gene end was trimmed by 8 bases and the J gene end by 4 bases; junction bases not matched to a gene: 0. The CDR3 covers 12 residues. The CDR3 bases are TGTGCCAGCGGGACAGGGGGCACTGAAGCTTTCTTT. The encoded protein is CASGTGGTEAFF.

The table lists this clonotype with many counts. The V gene is TRBV5-5, the J gene TRBJ2-7, with D possibly TRBD1 on 6 matching bases. CDR1 is SGHKS, CDR2 YYEKEE, per germline (reference sequence). The CDR3 extends over 15 amino acids. V gave up 5 bases and J gave up 0 bases, with 15 bases separating them. The CDR3 sequence: CASRIRQDSSYEQYF. The CDR3 bases are TGTGCCAGCAGGATCAGACAGGACAGCTCCTACGAGCAGTACTTC.

Relative to its sample, this clonotype is medium-sized. This chain connects TRBV6-1 to TRBJ2-7; 7 nucleotides align to TRBD1. J gave up 2 bases and V 5 bases, and 3 bases lay outside the gene matches. Germline V gene sequence: CDR1 MNHNS, CDR2 SASEGT. This CDR3 comprises 13 residues. DNA of the CDR3: TGTGCCAGCAGTAGGGACAGAACCTACGAGCAGTACTTC. Translation: CASSRDRTYEQYF.

This clonotype was observed many times. The rearrangement links TRBV11-3 to TRBJ2-5, with D possibly being TRBD2 (6 bases). Germline CDR1 is SGHNT and CDR2 is YENEEA. V was pared by 6 bases and J by 1 base, with 12 bases between. CDR3 length: 14 amino acids. CDR3 protein: CASSPRGSQETQYF. CDR3 bases: TGTGCCAGCAGTCCTCGGGGGAGCCAAGAGACCCAGTACTTC.